This T cell receptor (beta chain) was sequenced for a study of regulatory T cells in long-lasting Graves disease. Regarding the study as a whole: Examination was confined to peripheral blood, excluding thyroid tissue. TCR diversity was lower in persistent Graves' patients than in newly diagnosed ones. The persistent group shared 2,700 or so public clonotypes, more than the 966 shared by new patients. Persistent disease exhibited a predilection for TRBV28, TRBJ1-2 and TRBJ2-5.

Time point denoted: persistent/refractory GD, antithyroid drugs over 5 years with positive TRAb. There was RNA extracted from PBMCs, and the TCR library was made from it. Many counts were recorded for this clonotype. What it binds is unknown. Library construction for TCR beta used iRepertoire HTBI primers and Arm-PCR of CDR3 regions. TCRdb re-called the multiplex PCR reads with MiXCR, one entry per CDR3 protein. The sample lists about 460,000 distinct CDR3 sequences, about 20% seen once, with about an eighth in the top ten. Germline lookup yields CDR1 DFQATT and CDR2 SNEGSKA (reference sequence). CDR3 length: 11 amino acids.

The chain joins TRBV20-1 to TRBJ2-7; D perhaps matches TRBD1 (6 bases). The sequences come from peripheral blood mononuclear cells (PBMCs), collected when the disease was refractory, from a patient treated with antithyroid drugs. The receptor was derived from a female donor with Graves disease. The CDR3 DNA sequence: TGCAGCCCAGAGGGGGACTACGAGCAGTACTTC. Translation: CSPEGDYEQYF.